This record covers a single T cell receptor beta chain. The antigen is undetermined. These data originate in a study of Tregs in tolerant kidney transplant recipients. CD4+CD25+CD127- Tregs, CD4+CD25- non-Tregs, CD4 and CD8 cells were sorted. Only in-frame clones appear in the TCRdb table, and some are missing; sequencing was by immunoSEQ multiplex PCR. The profile shows about 83,000 clones, roughly 98% of them singletons. Study conclusions and caveats: Biological reproducibility was not directly addressed in this study. The most relevant donor-specific Treg TCRbeta repertoire apparently came from expansion with activated donor B cells.

Looked up from germline, CDR1 is SGHVS and CDR2 is FNYEAQ. The CDR3 is 14 residues long. V was pared by 4 bases and J by 8 bases, with 8 bases of the junction left unmatched. The rearrangement uses TRBV7-6 and TRBJ1-1; TRBD1 matches at 9 bases. The source material was CD4+ T cells from blood, sampled before the transplant. This sequence originates from a human donor who received a combined kidney and bone marrow transplant. The CDR3 nucleotides are TGTGCCAGCAGCTGGGACAGGGTTTTTACCGAAGCTTTCTTT. Translated: CASSWDRVFTEAFF.